The 3 T cell receptor beta chains in this list originate from one sample, sequenced in a study of CD8 T cells in ankylosing spondylitis. TCRdb called the 5' RACE reads again in MiXCR, with one record for every CDR3 protein. The sample has approximately 100,000 distinct CDR3 sequences; more than 20% are singletons. The sequenced sample consisted of synovial fluid, either unsorted or a sorted T cell fraction (not recorded which). These receptors came from a male donor with ankylosing spondylitis.

The chain links TRBV5-1 to TRBJ2-2; tentatively, D is TRBD2 (6 bases). The CDR3 loop spans 17 amino acids. Per the germline V gene, CDR1 is SGHRS and CDR2 is YFSETQ. The V and J ends lost 4 bases and 1 base respectively, with 17 bases between them. The CDR3 sequence: CASSPSMGGRNTGELFF. The CDR3, as DNA: TGCGCCAGCAGCCCCTCCATGGGGGGTAGGAACACCGGGGAGCTGTTTTTT.

This clonotype was counted only a few times. The chain joins TRBV5-6 to TRBJ2-3; 12 positions agree with TRBD2. Germline CDR1 reads SGHDT; CDR2 reads YYEEEE. The CDR3 has 16 amino acids. The V segment lost 4 bases and the J segment 5 bases; nucleotides outside the gene matches: 8. The CDR3 DNA sequence: TGTGCCAGCAGCACAAGGACTAGCGGGATAAGAGATACGCAGTATTTT. Protein sequence: CASSTRTSGIRDTQYF.

This clonotype has a handful of counts. V and J are TRBV5-4 and TRBJ2-5; D possibly matches TRBD1 or TRBD2 (5 bases each). Germline lookup yields CDR1 SGHNT and CDR2 YYREEE (reference sequence). The CDR3 is 11 amino acids. The V end lost 4 bases, the J end lost 10 bases, and 11 bases lay between the germline ends. CDR3 residues: CASSMRGVQYF. The CDR3 DNA reads as TGTGCCAGCAGCATGAGGGGAGTCCAGTACTTC.